These 4 T cell receptor beta chains were all obtained from the same sample, sequenced in a study of T cells in Graves' hyperthyroidism and ophthalmopathy. RNA transcripts yielded amplified TCR beta CDR3 regions. When the TCR CDR3 underwent first-round RT-PCR, the HTBI primer set was used. TCRdb used MiXCR to reprocess the multiplex PCR reads, holding one entry per CDR3 protein. The data contain about 210,000 distinct CDR3 sequences, roughly 18% of them seen just once; the ten biggest clones take up under 65%. Sequencing was carried out using blood. These TCRs come from a man aged 45-65 years with Graves' hyperthyroidism.

This clonotype has just one count. The chain couples TRBV27 to TRBJ2-1, with TRBD1 identical over 7 bases. The CDR3 contains 16 residues. Per the germline V gene, CDR1 is MNHEY and CDR2 is SMNVEV (reference sequence). The V segment lost 3 bases and the J segment 9 bases; nucleotides outside the gene matches: 14. The CDR3 reads CASSLARGQAKSEQFF. The CDR3 DNA sequence: TGTGCCAGCAGTTTGGCGAGGGGGCAAGCGAAGAGTGAGCAGTTCTTC.

V is TRBV4-1 and J is TRBJ2-7; 11 bases agree with TRBD2. Germline CDR1 reads MGHRA; CDR2 reads YSYEKL. The CDR3 totals 17 residues. The V gene end was trimmed by 1 base and the J gene end by 7 bases; junction bases not matched to a gene: 12. CDR3 protein: CASSQVSLAGGRGEQYF. CDR3 in DNA: TGCGCCAGCAGCCAAGTATCGCTAGCGGGAGGCCGGGGAGAGCAGTACTTC.

This clonotype turned up a few times. The rearrangement links TRBV7-3 to TRBJ2-7; 7 bases are a match to TRBD2. Germline V gene lookup returns CDR1 SGHTA and CDR2 FQGTGA. This CDR3 comprises 15 residues. V dropped 4 bases and J dropped 0; count of bases not matched to a gene: 6. The CDR3 sequence: CASSSTSASSYEQYF. In DNA, the CDR3 is TGTGCCAGCAGCTCTACTAGCGCAAGCTCCTACGAGCAGTACTTC.

This clonotype was counted many times. This chain joins TRBV12-3 or TRBV12-4 and TRBJ2-7; no clear D gene. Deletions cut 6 bases from V and 0 bases from J, with 9 bases between. This CDR3 has 13 amino acids. The CDR3 nucleotides are TGTGCCAGCAGCCATACTGACTCCTACGAGCAGTACTTC. Its translation is CASSHTDSYEQYF.